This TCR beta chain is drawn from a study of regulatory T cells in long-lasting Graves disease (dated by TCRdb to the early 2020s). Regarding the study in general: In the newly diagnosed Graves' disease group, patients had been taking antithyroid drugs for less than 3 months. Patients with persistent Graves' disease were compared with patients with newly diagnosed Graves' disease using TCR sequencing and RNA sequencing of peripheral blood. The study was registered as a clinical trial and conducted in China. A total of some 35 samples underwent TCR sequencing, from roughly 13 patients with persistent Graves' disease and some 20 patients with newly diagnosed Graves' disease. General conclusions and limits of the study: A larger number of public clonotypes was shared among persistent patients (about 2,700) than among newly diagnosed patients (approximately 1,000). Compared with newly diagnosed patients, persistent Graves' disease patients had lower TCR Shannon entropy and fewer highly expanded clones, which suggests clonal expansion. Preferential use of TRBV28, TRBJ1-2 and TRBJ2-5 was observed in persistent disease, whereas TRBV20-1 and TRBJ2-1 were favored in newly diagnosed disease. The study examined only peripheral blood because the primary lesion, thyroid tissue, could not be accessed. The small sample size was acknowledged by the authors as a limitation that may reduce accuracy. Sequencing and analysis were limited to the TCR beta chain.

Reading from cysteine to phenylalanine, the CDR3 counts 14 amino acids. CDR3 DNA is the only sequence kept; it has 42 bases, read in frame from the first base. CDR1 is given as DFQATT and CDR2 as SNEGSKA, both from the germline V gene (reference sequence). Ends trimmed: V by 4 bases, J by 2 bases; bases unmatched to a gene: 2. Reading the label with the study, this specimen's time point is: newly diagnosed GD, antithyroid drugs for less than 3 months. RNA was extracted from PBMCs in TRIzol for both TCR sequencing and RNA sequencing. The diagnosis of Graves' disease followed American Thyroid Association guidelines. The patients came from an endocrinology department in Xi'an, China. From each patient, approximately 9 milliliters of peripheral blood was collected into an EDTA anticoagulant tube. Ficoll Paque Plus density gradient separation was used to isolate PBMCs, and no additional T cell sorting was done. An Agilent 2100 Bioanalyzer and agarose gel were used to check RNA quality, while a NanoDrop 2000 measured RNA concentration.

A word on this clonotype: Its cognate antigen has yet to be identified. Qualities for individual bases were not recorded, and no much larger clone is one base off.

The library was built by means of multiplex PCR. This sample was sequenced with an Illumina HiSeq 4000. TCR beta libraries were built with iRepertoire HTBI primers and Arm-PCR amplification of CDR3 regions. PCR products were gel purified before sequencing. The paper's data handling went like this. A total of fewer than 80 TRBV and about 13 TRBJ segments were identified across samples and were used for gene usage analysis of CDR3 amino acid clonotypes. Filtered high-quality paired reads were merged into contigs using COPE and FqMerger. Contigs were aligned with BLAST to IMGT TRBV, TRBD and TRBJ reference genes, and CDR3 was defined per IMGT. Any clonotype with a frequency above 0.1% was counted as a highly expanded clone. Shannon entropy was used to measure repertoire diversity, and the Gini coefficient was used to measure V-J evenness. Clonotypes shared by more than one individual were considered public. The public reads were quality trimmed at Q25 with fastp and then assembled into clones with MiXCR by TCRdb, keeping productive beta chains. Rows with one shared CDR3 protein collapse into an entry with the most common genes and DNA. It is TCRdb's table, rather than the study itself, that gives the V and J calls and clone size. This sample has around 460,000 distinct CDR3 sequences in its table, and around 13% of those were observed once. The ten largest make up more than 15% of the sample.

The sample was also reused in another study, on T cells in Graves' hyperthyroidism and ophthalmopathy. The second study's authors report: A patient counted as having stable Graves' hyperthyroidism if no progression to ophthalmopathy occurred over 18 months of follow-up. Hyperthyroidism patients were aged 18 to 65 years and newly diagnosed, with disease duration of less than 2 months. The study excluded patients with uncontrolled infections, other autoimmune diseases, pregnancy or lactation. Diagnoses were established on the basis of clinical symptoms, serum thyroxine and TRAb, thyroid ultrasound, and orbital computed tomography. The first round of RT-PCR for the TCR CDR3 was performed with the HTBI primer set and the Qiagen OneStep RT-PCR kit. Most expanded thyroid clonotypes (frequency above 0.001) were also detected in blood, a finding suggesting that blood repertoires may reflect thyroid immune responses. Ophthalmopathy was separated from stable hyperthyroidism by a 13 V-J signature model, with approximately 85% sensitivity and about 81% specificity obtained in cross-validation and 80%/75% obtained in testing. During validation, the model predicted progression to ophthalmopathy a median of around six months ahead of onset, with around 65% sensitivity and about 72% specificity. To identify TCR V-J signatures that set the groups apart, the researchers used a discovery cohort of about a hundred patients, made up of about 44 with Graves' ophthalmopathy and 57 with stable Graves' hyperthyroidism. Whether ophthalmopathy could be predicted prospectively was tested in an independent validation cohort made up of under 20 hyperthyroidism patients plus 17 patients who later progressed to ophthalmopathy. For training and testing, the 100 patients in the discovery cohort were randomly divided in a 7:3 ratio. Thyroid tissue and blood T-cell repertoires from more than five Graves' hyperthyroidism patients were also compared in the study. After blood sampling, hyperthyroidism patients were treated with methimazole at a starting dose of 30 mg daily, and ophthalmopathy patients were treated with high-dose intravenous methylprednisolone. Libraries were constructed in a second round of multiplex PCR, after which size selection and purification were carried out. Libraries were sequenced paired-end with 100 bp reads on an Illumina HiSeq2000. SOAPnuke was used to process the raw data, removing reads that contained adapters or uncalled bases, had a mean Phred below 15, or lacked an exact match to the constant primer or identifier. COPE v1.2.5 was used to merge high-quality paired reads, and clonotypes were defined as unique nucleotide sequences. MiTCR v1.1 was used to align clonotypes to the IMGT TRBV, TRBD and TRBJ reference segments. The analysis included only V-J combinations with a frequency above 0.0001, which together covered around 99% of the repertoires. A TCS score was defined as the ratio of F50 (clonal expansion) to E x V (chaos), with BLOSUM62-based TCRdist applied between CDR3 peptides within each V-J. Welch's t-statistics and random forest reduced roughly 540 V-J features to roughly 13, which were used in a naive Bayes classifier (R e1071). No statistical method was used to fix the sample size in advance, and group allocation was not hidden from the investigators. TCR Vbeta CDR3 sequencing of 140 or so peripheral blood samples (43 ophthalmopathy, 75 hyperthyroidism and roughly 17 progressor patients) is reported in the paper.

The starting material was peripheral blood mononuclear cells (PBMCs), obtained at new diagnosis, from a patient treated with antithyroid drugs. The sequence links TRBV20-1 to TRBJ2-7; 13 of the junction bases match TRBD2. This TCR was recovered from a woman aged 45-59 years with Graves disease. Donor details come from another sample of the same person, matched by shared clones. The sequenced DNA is TGCAGTGCTAAGGGACTAGCGGGACCCTACGAGCAGTACTTC. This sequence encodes CSAKGLAGPYEQYF.